These T cell receptor beta chains were read from a single sample in a study of blood T cell repertoires in COVID-19. Some clones are missing from TCRdb's copy, which holds only in-frame ones; the method was immunoSEQ multiplex PCR. The table records 310,000 or so clones, around 90% of them present only once. Sequenced input: PBMCs or T cells enriched from blood (not recorded which). These receptor sequences come from a young woman who had recovered from COVID-19. Both conserved end residues are part of each CDR3. Some rows have no size entry. The others give once, few or many, or a class for an expanded clone.

clone_size	v_call	cdr3_aa
-	TRBV2	CASSKDSHYSNQPQHF
-	TRBV24-1	CATGGGLNEKLFF
-	TRBV7-2	CASSSGTRNYEQYF
-	TRBV4-3	CASSQDGLSGNTIYF
-	TRBV19	CASSDRASNQPQHF
-	TRBV11-1	CASSLGDLAWTDTQYF
-	TRBV10-3	CAIDREQNTGELFF
-	TRBV18	CASSPTLTGLFTEAFF
-	TRBV6-5	CASSYSKGSDEQYF
-	TRBV19	CASLTTGDGQPQHF
-	TRBV30	CAWSVVAGGPTDTQYF
-	TRBV25-1	CASSVSAFGNTIYF
-	TRBV3-1/TRBV3-2	CASSPTPGEGIGNGYTF
-	TRBV21-1	CASRTGMDQPQHF
-	TRBV24-1	CATSDSRTGGTEAFF
-	TRBV6-5	CASSYPEGGGYGYTF
-	TRBV2	CASRGGSSLSQPQHF
-	TRBV7-6	CASSSTTSGGADTQYF
-	TRBV18	CASSPQGGEAQYF
-	TRBV7-9	CASSFGGTPQYF
-	TRBV4-2	CASSPPRSQRGRSNTGELFF
-	TRBV7-3	CASSLTRGTGINNEQFF
-	TRBV30	CAWSADRRTEAFF
-	TRBV28	CASPRTGQRVYGYTF
-	TRBV12-3/TRBV12-4	CASRRPGEEKLFF
-	TRBV19	CASGPTGPFSAWAQYF
-	TRBV4-3	CASSQDRDVGGTLANYGYTF
-	TRBV5-5	CASSLTQEYEPQHF
once	TRBV28	CASSSPTADRGVGAFF
-	TRBV6-5	CASKRDSDTGELFF
-	TRBV9	CASSPRQEQDYGYTF
once	TRBV7-9	CASSLSGRGGDDTEAFF
-	TRBV5-4	CASSLGGTREYEQYF
-	TRBV13	CASVIGGKSTDTQYF